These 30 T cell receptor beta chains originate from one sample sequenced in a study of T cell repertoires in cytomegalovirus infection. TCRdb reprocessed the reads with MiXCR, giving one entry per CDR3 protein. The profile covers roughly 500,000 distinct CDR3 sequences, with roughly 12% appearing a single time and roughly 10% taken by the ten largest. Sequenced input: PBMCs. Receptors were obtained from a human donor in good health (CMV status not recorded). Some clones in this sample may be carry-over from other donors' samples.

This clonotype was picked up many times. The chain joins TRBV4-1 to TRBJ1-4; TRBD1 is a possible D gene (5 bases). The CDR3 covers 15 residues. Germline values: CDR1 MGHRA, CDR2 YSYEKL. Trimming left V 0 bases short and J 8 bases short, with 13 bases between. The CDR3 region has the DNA TGCGCCAGCAGCCAAGATGGGGGGGGTAGGGAAAAACTGTTTTTT. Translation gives CASSQDGGGREKLFF.

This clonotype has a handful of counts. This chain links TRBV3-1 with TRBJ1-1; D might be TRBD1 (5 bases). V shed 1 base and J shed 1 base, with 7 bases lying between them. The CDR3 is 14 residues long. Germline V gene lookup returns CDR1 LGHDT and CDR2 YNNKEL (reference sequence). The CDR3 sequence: CASSQVGENTEAFF. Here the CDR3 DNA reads TGTGCCAGCAGCCAAGTAGGGGAGAACACTGAAGCTTTCTTT.

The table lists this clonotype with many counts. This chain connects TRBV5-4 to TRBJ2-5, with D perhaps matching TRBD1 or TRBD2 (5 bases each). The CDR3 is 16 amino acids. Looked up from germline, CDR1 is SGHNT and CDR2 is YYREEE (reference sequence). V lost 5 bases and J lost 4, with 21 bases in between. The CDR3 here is CASSRGPRESSETQYF. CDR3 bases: TGTGCCAGCAGTCGGGGCCCCCGGGAATCATCAGAGACCCAGTACTTC.

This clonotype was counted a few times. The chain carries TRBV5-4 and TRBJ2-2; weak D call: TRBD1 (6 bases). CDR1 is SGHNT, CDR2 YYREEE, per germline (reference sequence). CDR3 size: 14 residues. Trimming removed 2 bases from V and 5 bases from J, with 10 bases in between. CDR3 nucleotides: TGTGCCAGCAGCTTAGGGGGTTTGACCGGGGAGCTGTTTTTT. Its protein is CASSLGGLTGELFF.

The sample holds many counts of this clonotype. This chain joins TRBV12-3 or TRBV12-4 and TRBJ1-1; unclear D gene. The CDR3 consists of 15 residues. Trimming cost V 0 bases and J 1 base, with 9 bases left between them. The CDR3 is CASSLASPGNTEAFF. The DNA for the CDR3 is TGTGCCAGCAGTTTAGCGTCCCCAGGGAACACTGAAGCTTTCTTT.

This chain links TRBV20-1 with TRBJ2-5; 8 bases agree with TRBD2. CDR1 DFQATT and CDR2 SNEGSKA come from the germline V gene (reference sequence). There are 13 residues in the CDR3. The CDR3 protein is CSAELGTRDTQYF. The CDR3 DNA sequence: TGCAGCGCCGAACTTGGGACTAGGGATACCCAGTACTTC.

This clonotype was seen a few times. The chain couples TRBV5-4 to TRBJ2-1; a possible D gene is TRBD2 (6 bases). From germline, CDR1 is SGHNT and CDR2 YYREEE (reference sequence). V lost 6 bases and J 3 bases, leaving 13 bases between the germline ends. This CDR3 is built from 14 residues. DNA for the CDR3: TGTGCCAGCAACAGCGGGCTGAACTACAATGAGCAGTTCTTC. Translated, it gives CASNSGLNYNEQFF. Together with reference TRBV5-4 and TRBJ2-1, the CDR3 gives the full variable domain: ETGVTQSPTHLIKTRGQQVTLRCSSQSGHNTVSWYQQALGQGPQFIFQYYREEENGRGNFPPRFSGLQFPNYSSELNVNALELDDSALYLCASNSGLNYNEQFFGPGTRLTVL.

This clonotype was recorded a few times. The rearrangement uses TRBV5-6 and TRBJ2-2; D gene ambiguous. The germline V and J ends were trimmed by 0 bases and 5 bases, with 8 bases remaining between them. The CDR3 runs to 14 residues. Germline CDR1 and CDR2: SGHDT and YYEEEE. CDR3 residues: CASSLGTETGELFF. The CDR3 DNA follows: TGTGCCAGCAGCTTGGGAACGGAGACCGGGGAGCTGTTTTTT. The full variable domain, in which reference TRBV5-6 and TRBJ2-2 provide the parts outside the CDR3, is DAGVTQSPTHLIKTRGQQVTLRCSPKSGHDTVSWYQQALGQGPQFIFQYYEEEERQRGNFPDRFSGHQFPNYSSELNVNALLLGDSALYLCASSLGTETGELFFGEGSRLTVL.

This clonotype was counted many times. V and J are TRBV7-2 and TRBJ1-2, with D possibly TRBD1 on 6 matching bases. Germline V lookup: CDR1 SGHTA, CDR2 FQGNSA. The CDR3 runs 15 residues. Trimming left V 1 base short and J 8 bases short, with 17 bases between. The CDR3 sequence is CASSLGGVRGSGYTF. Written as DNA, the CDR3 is TGTGCCAGCAGCTTAGGAGGGGTCAGGGGCTCGGGCTACACCTTC. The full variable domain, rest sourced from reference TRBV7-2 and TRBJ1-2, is GAGVSQSPSNKVTEKGKDVELRCDPISGHTALYWYRQSLGQGLEFLIYFQGNSAPDKSGLPSDRFSAERTGGSVSTLTIQRTQQEDSAVYLCASSLGGVRGSGYTFGSGTRLTVV.

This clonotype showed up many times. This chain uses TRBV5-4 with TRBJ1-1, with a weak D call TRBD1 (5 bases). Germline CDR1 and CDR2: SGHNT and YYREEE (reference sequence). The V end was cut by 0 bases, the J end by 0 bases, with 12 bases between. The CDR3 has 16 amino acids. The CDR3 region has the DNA TGTGCCAGCAGCTTGGAAAGGGGTTACATGAACACTGAAGCTTTCTTT. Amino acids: CASSLERGYMNTEAFF.

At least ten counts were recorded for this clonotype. CDR3 sequence: CASSISGRTYEQYF. The CDR3 DNA sequence: TGTGCCAGCAGTATTTCAGGGAGAACCTACGAGCAGTACTTC. This chain joins TRBV28 and TRBJ2-7; D possibly uses TRBD1 or TRBD2 (5 bases each). Between the trimmed V and J ends, which lost 5 bases and 2 bases, there was a span of 13 bases. The CDR3 loop spans 14 amino acids. Germline V gene lookup returns CDR1 MDHEN and CDR2 SYDVKM. Variable domain in full (rest from reference TRBV28 and TRBJ2-7): DVKVTQSSRYLVKRTGEKVFLECVQDMDHENMFWYRQDPGLGLRLIYFSYDVKMKEKGDIPEGYSVSREKKERFSLILESASTNQTSMYLCASSISGRTYEQYFGPGTRLTVT.

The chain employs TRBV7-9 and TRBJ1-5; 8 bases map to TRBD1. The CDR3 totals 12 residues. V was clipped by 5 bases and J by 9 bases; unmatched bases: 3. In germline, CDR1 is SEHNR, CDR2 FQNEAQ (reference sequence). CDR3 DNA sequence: TGTGCCAGCAGCGCCGGACAGGGGCCCCAGCATTTT. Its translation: CASSAGQGPQHF.

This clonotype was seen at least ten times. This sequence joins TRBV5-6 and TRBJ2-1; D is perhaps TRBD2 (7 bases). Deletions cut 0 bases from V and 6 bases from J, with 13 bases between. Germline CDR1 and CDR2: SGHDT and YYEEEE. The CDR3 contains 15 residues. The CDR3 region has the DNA TGTGCCAGCAGCTTGGGCGTGGGGGGGCTCAATGAGCAGTTCTTC. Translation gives CASSLGVGGLNEQFF.

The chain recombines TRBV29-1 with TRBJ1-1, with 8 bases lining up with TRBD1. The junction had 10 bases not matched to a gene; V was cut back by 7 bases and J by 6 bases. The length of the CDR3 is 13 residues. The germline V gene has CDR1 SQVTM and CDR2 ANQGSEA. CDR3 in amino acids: CSAVGQVKAEAFF. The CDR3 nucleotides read TGCAGCGCCGTGGGACAGGTGAAGGCTGAAGCTTTCTTT.

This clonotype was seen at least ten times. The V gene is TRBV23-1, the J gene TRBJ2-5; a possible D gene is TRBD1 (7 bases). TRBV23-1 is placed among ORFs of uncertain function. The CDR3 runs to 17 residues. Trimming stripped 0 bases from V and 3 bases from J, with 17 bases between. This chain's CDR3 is CASSQSRETGEEETQYF. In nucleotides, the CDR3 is TGCGCCAGCAGTCAATCAAGGGAAACAGGGGAGGAAGAGACCCAGTACTTC.

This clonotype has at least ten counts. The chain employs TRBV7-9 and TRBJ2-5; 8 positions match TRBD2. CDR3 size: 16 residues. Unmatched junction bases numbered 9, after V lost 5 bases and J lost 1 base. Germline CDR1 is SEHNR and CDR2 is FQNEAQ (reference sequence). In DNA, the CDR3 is TGTGCCAGCAGCAATCGAGGACTAGCCATCCAAGAGACCCAGTACTTC. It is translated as CASSNRGLAIQETQYF.

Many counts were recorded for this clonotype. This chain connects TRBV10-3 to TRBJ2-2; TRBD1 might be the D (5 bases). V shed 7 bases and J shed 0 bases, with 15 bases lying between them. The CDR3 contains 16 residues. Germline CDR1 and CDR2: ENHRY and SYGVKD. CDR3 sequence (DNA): TGTGCCATCACCAAGAGTAGGGGCTCGAACACCGGGGAGCTGTTTTTT. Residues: CAITKSRGSNTGELFF.

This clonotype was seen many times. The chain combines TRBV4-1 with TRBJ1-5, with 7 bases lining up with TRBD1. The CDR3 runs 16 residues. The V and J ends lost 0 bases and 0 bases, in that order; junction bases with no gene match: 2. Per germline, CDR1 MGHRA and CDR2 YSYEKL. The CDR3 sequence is CASSQEGTVSNQPQHF. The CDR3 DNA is TGCGCCAGCAGCCAAGAGGGGACAGTTAGCAATCAGCCCCAGCATTTT.

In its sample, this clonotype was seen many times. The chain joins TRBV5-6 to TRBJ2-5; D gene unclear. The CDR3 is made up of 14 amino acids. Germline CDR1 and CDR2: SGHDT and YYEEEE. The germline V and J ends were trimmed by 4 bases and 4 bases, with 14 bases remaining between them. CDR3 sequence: CASSLNWVAETQYF. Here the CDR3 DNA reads TGTGCCAGCAGCCTGAACTGGGTGGCAGAGACCCAGTACTTC.

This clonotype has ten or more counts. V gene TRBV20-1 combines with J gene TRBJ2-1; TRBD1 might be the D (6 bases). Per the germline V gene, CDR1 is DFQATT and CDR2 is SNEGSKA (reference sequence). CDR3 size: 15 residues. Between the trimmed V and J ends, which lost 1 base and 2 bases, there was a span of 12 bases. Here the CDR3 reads CSARGNRDPYNEQFF. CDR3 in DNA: TGCAGTGCTAGAGGTAACAGGGACCCCTACAATGAGCAGTTCTTC.

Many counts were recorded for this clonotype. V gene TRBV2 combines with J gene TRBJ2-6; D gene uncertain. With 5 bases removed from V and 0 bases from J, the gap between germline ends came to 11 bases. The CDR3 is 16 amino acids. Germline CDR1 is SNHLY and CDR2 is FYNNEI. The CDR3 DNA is TGTGCCAGCAGTCGAAGGGATGGCTCTGGGGCCAACGTCCTGACTTTC. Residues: CASSRRDGSGANVLTF.

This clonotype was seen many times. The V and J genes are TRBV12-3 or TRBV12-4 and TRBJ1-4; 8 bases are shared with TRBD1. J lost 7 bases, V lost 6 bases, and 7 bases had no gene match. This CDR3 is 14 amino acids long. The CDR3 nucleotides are TGTGCCAGCAGCCCAGGGGGCAAGGGTGAAAAACTGTTTTTT. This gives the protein CASSPGGKGEKLFF.

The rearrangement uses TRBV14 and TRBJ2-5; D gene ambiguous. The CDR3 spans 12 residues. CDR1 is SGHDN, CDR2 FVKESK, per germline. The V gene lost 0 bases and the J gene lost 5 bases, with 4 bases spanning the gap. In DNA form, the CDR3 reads TGTGCCAGCAGCCAAGACAGTGAGACCCAGTACTTC. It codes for CASSQDSETQYF.

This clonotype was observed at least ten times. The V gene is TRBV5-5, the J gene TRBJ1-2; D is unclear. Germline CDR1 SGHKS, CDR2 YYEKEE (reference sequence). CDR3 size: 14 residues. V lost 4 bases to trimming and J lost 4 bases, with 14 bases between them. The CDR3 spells CASSGEVSLYGYTF. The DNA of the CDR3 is TGTGCCAGCAGCGGGGAGGTTTCCCTCTATGGCTACACCTTC.

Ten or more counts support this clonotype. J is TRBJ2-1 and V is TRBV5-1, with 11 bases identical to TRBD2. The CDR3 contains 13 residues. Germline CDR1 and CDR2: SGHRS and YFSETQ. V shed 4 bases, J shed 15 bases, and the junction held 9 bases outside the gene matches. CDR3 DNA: TGCGCCAGCAGCCCGACGACTAGCGGGAATGGGTTCTTC. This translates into CASSPTTSGNGFF.

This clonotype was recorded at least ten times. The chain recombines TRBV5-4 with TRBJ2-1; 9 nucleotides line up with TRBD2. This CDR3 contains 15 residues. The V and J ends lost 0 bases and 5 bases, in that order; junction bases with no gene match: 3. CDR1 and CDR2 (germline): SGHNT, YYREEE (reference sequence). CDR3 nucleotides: TGTGCCAGCAGCTTGGAGCGGGGGGATAACAATGAGCAGTTCTTC. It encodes CASSLERGDNNEQFF.

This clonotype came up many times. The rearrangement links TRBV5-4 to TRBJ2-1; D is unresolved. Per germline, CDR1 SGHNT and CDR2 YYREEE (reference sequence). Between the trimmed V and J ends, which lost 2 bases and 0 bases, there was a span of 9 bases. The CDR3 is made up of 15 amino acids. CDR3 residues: CASSFSLSSYNEQFF. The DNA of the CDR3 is TGTGCCAGCAGCTTCTCCCTGAGCTCCTACAATGAGCAGTTCTTC.

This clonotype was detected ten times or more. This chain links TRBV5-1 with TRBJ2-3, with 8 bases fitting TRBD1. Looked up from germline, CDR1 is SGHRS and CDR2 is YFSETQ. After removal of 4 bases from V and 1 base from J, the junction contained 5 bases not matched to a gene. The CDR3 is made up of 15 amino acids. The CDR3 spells CASSEGTGGTDTQYF. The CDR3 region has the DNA TGCGCCAGCAGCGAGGGGACAGGAGGCACAGATACGCAGTATTTT.

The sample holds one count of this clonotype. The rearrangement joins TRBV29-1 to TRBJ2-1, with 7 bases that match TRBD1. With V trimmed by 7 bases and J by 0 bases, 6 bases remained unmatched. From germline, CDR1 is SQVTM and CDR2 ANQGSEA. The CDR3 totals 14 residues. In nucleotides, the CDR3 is TGCAGCGGGGGCCGGGACAGCTCCTACAATGAGCAGTTCTTC. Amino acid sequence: CSGGRDSSYNEQFF.

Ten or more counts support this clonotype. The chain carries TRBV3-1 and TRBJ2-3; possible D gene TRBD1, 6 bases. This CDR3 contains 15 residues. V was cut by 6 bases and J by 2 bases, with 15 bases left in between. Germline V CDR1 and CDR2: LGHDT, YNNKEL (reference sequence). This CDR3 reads CASSPVGAVTDTQYF. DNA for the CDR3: TGTGCCAGCAGTCCCGTGGGGGCAGTCACAGATACGCAGTATTTT.